This record looks at one T cell receptor beta chain sequence and its context. Its specificity is not known. Described time point: week 35, safety follow-up. Every vaccination contained 300 ug of the mutant IDH1 20-mer peptide and was paired with topical imiquimod. This sample is part of a study of a mutant IDH1 vaccine in newly diagnosed glioma. Whole-study findings and limits: Of all patients, 93.3% showed vaccine-induced immune responses.

TCRdb keeps only in-frame clones here, not all; method: immunoSEQ multiplex PCR. The sample records 53,000 or so clones, more than 65% being singletons. V lost 6 bases and J lost 6; bases outside the gene matches: 4. The CDR3 has 14 residues. Per the germline V gene, CDR1 is ENHRY and CDR2 is SYGVKD. The rearrangement joins TRBV10-3 to TRBJ1-6; TRBD1 aligns across 8 bases. The material sequenced was PBMCs, taken from a glioma patient whose treatment included an IDH1 peptide vaccine. This TCR was recovered from a middle-aged man with glioma. The CDR3 DNA is TGTGCCATCAGCGGGACAGGTACTAATTCACCCCTCCACTTT. It encodes CAISGTGTNSPLHF.